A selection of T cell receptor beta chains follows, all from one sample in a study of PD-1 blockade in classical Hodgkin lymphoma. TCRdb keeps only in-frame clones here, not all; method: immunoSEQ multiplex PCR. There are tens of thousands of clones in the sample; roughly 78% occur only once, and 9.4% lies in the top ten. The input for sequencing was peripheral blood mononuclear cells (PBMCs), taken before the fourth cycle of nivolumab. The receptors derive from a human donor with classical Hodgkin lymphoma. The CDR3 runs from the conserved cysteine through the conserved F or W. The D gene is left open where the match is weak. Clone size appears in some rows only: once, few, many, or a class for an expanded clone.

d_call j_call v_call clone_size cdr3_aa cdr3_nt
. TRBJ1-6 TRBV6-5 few CASSYQGRHSPLHF TGTGCCAGCAGTTACCAGGGGAGACATTCACCCCTCCACTTT
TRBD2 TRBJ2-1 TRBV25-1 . CASSEFSGKVQFF TGTGCCAGCAGTGAATTTAGCGGGAAGGTGCAGTTCTTC
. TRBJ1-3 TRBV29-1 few CSVGDPGNTIYF TGCAGCGTTGGGGATCCTGGAAACACCATATATTTT
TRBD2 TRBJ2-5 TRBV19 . CASSIVLAGGRETQYF TGTGCCAGTAGTATAGTCCTAGCGGGGGGCAGAGAGACCCAGTACTTC
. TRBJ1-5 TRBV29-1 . CSVRDPNQPQHF TGCAGCGTCCGGGACCCCAATCAGCCCCAGCATTTT
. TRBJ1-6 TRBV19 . CASNLDSLSPLHF TGTGCCTCCAACCTCGACAGCCTTTCACCCCTCCACTTT
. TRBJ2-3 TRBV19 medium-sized CASSTGPDTQYF TGTGCCAGTAGTACGGGACCAGATACGCAGTATTTT
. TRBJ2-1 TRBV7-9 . CASSLWWVSGGAYNEQFF TGTGCCAGCAGCTTATGGTGGGTATCCGGGGGTGCCTACAATGAGCAGTTCTTC
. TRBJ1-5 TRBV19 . CASAREWNQPQHF TGTGCCAGTGCTAGGGAGTGGAATCAGCCCCAGCATTTT
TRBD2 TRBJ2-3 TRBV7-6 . CASSLGSGRSADTQYF TGTGCCAGCAGCTTAGGTAGCGGGAGGTCGGCAGATACGCAGTATTTT
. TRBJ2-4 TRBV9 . CASSVERAAKNIQYF TGTGCCAGCAGCGTAGAGAGGGCGGCCAAAAACATTCAGTACTTC
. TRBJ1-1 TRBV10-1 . CASSVLTSEAFF TGCGCCAGCAGTGTGTTAACCAGCGAAGCTTTCTTT
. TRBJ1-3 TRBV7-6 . CASSPGRRLDTIYF TGTGCCAGCAGCCCCGGAAGACGCTTAGACACCATATATTTT
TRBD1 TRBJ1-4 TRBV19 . CASKVWDRGSSTNEKLFF TGTGCCAGTAAAGTGTGGGACAGGGGCTCCTCAACTAATGAAAAACTGTTTTTT
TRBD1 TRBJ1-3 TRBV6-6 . CASSYSGQGTGNTIYF TGTGCCAGCAGTTACTCGGGACAGGGTACGGGAAACACCATATATTTT
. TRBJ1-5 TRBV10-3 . CAISETPNQPQHF TGTGCCATCAGTGAGACACCAAATCAGCCCCAGCATTTT